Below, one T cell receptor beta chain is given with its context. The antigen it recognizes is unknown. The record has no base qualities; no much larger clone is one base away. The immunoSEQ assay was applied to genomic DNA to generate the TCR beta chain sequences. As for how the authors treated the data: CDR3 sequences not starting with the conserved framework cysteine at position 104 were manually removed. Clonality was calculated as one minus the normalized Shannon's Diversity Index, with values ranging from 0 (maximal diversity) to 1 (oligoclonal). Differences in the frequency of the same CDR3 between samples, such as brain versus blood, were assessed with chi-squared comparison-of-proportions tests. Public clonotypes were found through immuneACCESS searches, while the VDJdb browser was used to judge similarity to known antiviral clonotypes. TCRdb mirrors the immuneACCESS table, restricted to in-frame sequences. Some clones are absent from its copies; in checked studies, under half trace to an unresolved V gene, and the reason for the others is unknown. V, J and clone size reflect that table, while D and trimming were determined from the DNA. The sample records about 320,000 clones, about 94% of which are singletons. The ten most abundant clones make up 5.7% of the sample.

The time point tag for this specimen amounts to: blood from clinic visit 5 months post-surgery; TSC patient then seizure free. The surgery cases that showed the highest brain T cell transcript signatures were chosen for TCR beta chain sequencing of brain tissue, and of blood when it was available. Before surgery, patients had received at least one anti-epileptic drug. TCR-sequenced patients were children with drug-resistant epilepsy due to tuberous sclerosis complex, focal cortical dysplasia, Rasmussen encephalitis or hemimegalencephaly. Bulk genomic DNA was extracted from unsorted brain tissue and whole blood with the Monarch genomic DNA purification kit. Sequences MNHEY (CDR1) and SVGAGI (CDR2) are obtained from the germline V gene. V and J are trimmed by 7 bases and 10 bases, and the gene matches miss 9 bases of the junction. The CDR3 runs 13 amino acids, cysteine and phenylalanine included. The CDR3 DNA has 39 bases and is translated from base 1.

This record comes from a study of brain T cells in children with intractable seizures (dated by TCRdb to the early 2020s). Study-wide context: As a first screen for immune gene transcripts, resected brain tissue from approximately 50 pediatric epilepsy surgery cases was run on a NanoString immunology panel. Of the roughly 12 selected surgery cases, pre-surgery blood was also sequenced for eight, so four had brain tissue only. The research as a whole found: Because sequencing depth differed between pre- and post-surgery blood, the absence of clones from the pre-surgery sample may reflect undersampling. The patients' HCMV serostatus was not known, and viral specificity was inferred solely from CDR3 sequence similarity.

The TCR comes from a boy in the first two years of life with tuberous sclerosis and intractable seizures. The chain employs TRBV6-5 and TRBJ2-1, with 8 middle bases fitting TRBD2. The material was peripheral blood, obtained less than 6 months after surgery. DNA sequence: TGTGCCAGCATAAGGCTAGCGGGCGCCGAGCAGTTCTTC. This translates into CASIRLAGAEQFF.